The T cell receptor (beta chain) described here comes from a study of shared clonotypes between healthy human individuals. Study-wide context: Aged 18 to 49, the donors were a couple of women and a few men. Per donor, CD8 memory used one plate, CD8 naive used two, CD4 memory used three and CD4 naive used three.

Germline V gene lookup returns CDR1 SEHNR and CDR2 FQNEAQ (reference sequence). There are 16 residues in the CDR3. V was pared by 7 bases and J by 5 bases, with 23 bases between. As defined, naive CD8 cells were CD45RO-negative and positively selected for CCR7, with terminally differentiated effector memory CD45RA+ cells excluded. Study results and limitations: Naive subsets, compared against memory subsets, generally had larger estimated richness values. Exclusively blood specimens were collected; tissue repertoires likely differ.

Profiled with immunoSEQ multiplex PCR; TCRdb holds only in-frame clones, not every one. The sample holds about 2.1 million clones, just under 95% seen once. Of note for this clone: Antigen unknown.

The receptor's source is a man aged 18 to 35 in good health. Some clones in this sample may be carry-over from other donors' samples. The chain employs TRBV7-9 and TRBJ2-5; the D gene could be TRBD1 or TRBD2 (5 bases each). Sequenced material: naive CD8+ T cells from PBMCs. CDR3 residues: CASNPRDPREVETQYF. As DNA, the CDR3 is TGTGCCAGCAACCCCCGGGACCCCCGTGAGGTCGAGACCCAGTACTTC.